One sample yielded the 6 T cell receptor beta chains listed below, sequenced in a study of blood T cell repertoires in COVID-19. The protocol was immunoSEQ multiplex PCR, while the TCRdb copy is restricted to in-frame clones and leaves out a portion. The profile covers 150,000 or so clones, with around four fifths appearing a single time and less than 20% taken by the ten largest. Sample: peripheral blood. The receptors originated from a woman over 75 with acute or convalescent COVID-19.

The chain joins TRBV6-6 to TRBJ2-3; no clear D gene. Germline V gene data show CDR1 as MNHNY and CDR2 as SVGAGI (reference sequence). This CDR3 is 13 amino acids long. V was trimmed by 1 base and J by 4 bases, leaving 6 bases between them. The CDR3 here is CASSYLFSDTQYF. In nucleotides, the CDR3 is TGTGCCAGCAGTTACTTATTTTCAGATACGCAGTATTTT.

The chain is built from TRBV11-2 and TRBJ2-5; TRBD1 is a possible D gene (5 bases). The CDR3 length is 13 residues. V gave up 0 bases and J gave up 7 bases, with 9 bases separating them. The germline CDR1 and CDR2 sequences are SGHAT and FQNNGV. CDR3 region: CASSLDFQGTQYF. CDR3 sequence (DNA): TGTGCCAGCAGCTTAGACTTCCAGGGGACCCAGTACTTC.

This chain links TRBV27 with TRBJ1-3; 8 bases fit TRBD1. In germline, CDR1 is MNHEY, CDR2 SMNVEV (reference sequence). This CDR3 has 16 amino acids. After removal of 5 bases from V and 9 bases from J, the junction contained 15 bases not matched to a gene. CDR3 in DNA: TGTGCCAGCAGTCCCTGGGACACAGGGGGACCCAGCACCATATATTTT. It is translated as CASSPWDTGGPSTIYF.

The chain couples TRBV7-2 to TRBJ1-2; D is uncertain. The CDR3 spans 14 residues. Between the trimmed V and J ends, which lost 5 bases and 2 bases, there was a span of 12 bases. Per the germline V gene, CDR1 is SGHTA and CDR2 is FQGNSA. The CDR3 bases are TGTGCCAGCAGCCCCGCCCGGGAAAACTATGGCTACACCTTC. It codes for CASSPARENYGYTF.

This clone was seen repeatedly, ten times or more. The chain uses TRBV13 and TRBJ1-1; no firm D call. The V and J ends lost 4 bases and 1 base respectively, with 7 bases between them. CDR3 length: 13 amino acids. The germline V gene has CDR1 PRHDT and CDR2 FYEKMQ (reference sequence). The CDR3 region has the DNA TGTGCCAGCAGCTACGGGTCGAACACTGAAGCTTTCTTT. Its protein is CASSYGSNTEAFF.

This rearrangement joins TRBV30 to TRBJ2-7; no firm D call. V dropped 0 bases and J dropped 2 bases, with 8 bases sitting between them. CDR1 and CDR2 (germline): GTSNPN, SVGIG (reference sequence). This CDR3 has 13 residues. The CDR3 DNA sequence: TGTGCCTGGAGTGTGCTCTATCCCTACGAGCAGTACTTC. Protein sequence: CAWSVLYPYEQYF.